The entry that follows covers one T cell receptor (beta chain) sequence. What it binds is not known. This PCR relied on a set of 60 Vbeta primers and 13 Jbeta primers. The table came from immunoSEQ multiplex PCR; TCRdb's copy has only in-frame clones and leaves some out. The table shows over 150,000 clones, with more than 65% occurring only once. The data stem from a study of cytomegalovirus exposure and HLA in healthy donors. Germline CDR1 reads MGHRA; CDR2 reads YSYEKL. The CDR3 runs to 15 residues. Trimming pared 4 bases from V and 4 bases from J, leaving 16 bases between. Study-wide findings and caveats: A missense DCLRE1C variant was associated with V- and J-gene trimming of TCR beta chains in a later analysis, and an independent cohort replicated the association. Later analysis suggested links between common viral pathogens and several top significant clusters. CMV serostatus was the sole immune exposure data available. The authors assumed roughly uniform sequencing depth across donors for presence/absence analyses.

Material: PBMCs. V gene TRBV4-1 combines with J gene TRBJ1-2; D unclear. The sequence was obtained from a woman aged 45-59 years in good health and CMV-seronegative. CDR3 in amino acids: CASSPVRLALYGYTF. The CDR3 DNA sequence: TGCGCCAGCAGCCCAGTGCGGTTAGCTCTCTATGGCTACACCTTC.